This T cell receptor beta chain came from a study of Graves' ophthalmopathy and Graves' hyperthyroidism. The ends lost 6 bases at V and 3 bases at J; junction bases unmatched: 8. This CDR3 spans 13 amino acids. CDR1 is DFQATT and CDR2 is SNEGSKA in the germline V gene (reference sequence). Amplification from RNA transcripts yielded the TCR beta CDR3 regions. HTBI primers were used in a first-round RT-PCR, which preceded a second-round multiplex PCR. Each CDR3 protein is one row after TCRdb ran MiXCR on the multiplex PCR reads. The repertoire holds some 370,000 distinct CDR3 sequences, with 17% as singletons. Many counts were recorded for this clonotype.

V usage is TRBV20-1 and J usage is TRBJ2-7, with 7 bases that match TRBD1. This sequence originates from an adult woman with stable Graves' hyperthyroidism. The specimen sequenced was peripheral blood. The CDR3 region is CSAIGGRVYEQYF. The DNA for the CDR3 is TGCAGTGCCATAGGGGGCAGGGTCTACGAGCAGTACTTC.